This T cell receptor beta chain was sequenced during a study of control samples from healthy donors and cancer patients. Profiled with immunoSEQ multiplex PCR; TCRdb holds only in-frame clones, not every one. The repertoire has over 150,000 clones, roughly nine tenths of them found once; the top ten carry roughly 1.5%. Germline lookup yields CDR1 SSHAT and CDR2 FNYEAQ (reference sequence). Germline trimming cut 1 base from V and 5 bases from J; bases unmatched to any gene: 7. This CDR3 comprises 16 residues. This TCR was recovered from a man aged 25 to 40 in good health. Material for sequencing was blood. This sequence joins TRBV7-7 and TRBJ2-5, with TRBD1 identical over 10 bases. The CDR3 here is CASSLGRDRGRETQYF. The DNA for the CDR3 is TGTGCCAGCAGCTTAGGGAGAGACAGGGGGCGGGAGACCCAGTACTTC.